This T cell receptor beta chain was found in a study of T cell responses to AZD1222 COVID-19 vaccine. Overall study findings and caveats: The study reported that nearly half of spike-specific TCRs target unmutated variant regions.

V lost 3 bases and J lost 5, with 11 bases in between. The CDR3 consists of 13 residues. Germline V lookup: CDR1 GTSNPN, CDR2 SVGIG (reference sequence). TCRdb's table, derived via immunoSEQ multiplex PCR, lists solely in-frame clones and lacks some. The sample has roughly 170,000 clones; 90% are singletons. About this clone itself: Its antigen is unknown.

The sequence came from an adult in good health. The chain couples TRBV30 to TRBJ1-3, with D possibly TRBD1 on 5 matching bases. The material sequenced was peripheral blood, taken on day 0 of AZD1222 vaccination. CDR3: CAWRGGIRNTIYF. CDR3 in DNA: TGTGCCTGGAGGGGGGGGATCCGAAACACCATATATTTT.